This T cell receptor (beta chain) was identified in a study of CD8+ T cells in alopecia areata. The CDR3 covers 14 residues. J was trimmed by 8 bases and V by 7 bases; bases with no gene match: 9. Germline V gives CDR1 ENHRY, CDR2 SYGVKD. On this clone itself: Its antigen is still unknown.

Overall study results and limits: Scalp repertoires also include resident alphabeta T cells from normal skin. Lesional scalp, notably in alopecia totalis/universalis, had clonality above that of normal scalp.

RNA extraction and reverse transcription yielded cDNA as sequencing template. TCRdb keeps only in-frame clones here, not all; method: immunoSEQ multiplex PCR. Of 160,000 or so clones in the sample, around 55% were seen once. Researchers gathered lesional scalp punch biopsies and peripheral blood from patients with alopecia areata. The sample here was CD8+ T cells sorted from blood, taken at week 0. This chain uses TRBV10-3 with TRBJ2-1; 9 positions match TRBD2. The source of this sequence is a human donor with alopecia areata. CDR3: CAINGGGALDEQFF. In nucleotides, the CDR3 is TGTGCCATCAATGGCGGGGGGGCCTTGGATGAGCAGTTCTTC.